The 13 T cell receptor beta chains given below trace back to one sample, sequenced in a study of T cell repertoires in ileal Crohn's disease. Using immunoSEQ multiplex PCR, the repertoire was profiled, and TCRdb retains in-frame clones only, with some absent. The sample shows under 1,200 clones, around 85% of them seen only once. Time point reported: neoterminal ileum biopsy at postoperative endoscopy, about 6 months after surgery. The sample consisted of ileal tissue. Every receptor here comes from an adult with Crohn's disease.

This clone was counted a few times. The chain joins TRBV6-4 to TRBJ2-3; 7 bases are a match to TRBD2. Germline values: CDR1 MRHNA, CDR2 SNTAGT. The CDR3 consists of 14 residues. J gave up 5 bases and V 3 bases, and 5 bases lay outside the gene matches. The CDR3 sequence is CASSERGEGDTQYF. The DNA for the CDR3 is TGTGCCAGCAGTGAACGGGGGGAAGGAGATACGCAGTATTTT.

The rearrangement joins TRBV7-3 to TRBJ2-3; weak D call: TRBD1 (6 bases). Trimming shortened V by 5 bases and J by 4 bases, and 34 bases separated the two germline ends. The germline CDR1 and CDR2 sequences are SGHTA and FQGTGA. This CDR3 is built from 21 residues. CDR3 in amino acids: CASSLPGYITGTKGVPDTQYF. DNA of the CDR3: TGTGCCAGCAGCCTACCCGGTTACATAACCGGGACAAAGGGGGTTCCAGATACGCAGTATTTT.

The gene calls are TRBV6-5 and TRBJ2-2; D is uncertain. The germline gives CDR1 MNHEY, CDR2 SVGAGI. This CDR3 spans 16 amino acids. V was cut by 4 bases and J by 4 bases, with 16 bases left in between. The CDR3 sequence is CASSSSSLRGTGELFF. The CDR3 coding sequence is TGTGCCAGCAGTTCGAGTTCCCTGCGTGGCACCGGGGAGCTGTTTTTT.

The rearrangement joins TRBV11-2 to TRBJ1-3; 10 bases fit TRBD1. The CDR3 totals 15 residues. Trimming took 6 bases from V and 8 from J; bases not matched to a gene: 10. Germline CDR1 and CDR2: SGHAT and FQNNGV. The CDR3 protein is CASRPPDRGRDTIYF. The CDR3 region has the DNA TGTGCCAGCAGACCTCCCGACAGGGGGCGCGACACCATATATTTT.

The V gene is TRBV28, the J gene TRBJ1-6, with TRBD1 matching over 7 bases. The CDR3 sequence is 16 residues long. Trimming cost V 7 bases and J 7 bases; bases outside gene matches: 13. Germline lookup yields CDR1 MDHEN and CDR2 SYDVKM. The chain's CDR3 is CASIAQGVTQNSPLHF. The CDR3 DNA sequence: TGTGCCAGCATAGCCCAGGGGGTAACGCAGAATTCACCCCTCCACTTT.

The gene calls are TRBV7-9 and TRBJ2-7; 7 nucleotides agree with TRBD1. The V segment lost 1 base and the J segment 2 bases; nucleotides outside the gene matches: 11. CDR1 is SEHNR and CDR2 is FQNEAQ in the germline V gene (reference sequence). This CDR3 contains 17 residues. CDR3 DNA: TGTGCCAGCAGCTTAGTTGGAAACAGGGGTTTAACCTACGAGCAGTACTTC. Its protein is CASSLVGNRGLTYEQYF.

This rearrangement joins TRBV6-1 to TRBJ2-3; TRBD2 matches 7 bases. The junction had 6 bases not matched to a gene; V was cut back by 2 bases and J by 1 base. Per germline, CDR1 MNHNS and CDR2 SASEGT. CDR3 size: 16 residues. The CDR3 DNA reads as TGTGCCAGCAGTGAACCGGGAAGCGGGGGCACAGATACGCAGTATTTT. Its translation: CASSEPGSGGTDTQYF.

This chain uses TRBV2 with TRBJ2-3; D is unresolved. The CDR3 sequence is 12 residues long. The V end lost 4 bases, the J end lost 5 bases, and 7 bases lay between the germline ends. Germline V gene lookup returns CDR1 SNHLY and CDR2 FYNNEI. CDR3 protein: CASSGSIDTQYF. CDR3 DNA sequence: TGTGCCAGCAGTGGGAGTATAGATACGCAGTATTTT.

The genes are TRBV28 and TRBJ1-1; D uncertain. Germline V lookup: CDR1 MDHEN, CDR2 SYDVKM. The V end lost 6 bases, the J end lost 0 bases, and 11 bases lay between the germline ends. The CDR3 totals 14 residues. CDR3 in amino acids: CASRLRTVNTEAFF. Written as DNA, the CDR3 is TGTGCCAGCAGATTACGTACAGTGAACACTGAAGCTTTCTTT.

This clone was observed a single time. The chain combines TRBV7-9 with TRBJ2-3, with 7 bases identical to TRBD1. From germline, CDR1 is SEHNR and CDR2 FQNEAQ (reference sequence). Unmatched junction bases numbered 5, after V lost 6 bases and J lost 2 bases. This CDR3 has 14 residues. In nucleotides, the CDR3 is TGTGCCAGCAGAGGGGGCTCGATCACAGATACGCAGTATTTT. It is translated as CASRGGSITDTQYF.

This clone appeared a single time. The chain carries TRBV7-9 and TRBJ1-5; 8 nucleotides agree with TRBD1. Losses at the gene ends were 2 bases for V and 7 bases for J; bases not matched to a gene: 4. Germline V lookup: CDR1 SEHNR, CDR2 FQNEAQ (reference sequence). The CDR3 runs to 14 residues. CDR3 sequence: CASSLQTGDQPQHF. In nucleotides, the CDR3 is TGTGCCAGCAGCTTACAGACAGGGGACCAGCCCCAGCATTTT. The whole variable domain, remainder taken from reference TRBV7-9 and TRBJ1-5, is DTGVSQNPRHKITKRGQNVTFRCDPISEHNRLYWYRQTLGQGPEFLTYFQNEAQLEKSRLLSDRFSAERPKGSFSTLEIQRTEQGDSAMYLCASSLQTGDQPQHFGDGTRLSIL.

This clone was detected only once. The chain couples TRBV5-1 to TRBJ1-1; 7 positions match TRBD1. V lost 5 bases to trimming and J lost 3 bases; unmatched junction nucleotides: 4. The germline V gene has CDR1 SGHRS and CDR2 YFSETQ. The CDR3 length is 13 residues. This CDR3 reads CASSSTGDTEAFF. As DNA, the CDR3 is TGCGCCAGCAGTTCAACAGGGGACACTGAAGCTTTCTTT.

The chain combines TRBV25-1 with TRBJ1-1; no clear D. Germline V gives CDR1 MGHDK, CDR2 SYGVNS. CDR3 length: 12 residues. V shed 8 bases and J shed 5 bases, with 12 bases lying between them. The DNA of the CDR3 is TGTGCCAGCGGGTTACACGGGACTGAAGCTTTCTTT. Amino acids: CASGLHGTEAFF.